These 29 T cell receptor beta chains were all obtained from the same sample, sequenced in a study of Ad26.COV2.S vaccination and SARS-CoV-2 variants. Assay used: immunoSEQ multiplex PCR; TCRdb lists only in-frame clones, some missing. Of around 450,000 clones in the sample, roughly 91% were seen once. Described treatment: over 15 received Ad26.COV2.S at low or high dose, single or two shots; about 5 received placebo; per-sample allocation not given. Sampling happened 63 days after the first vaccine or placebo injection. This material consisted of peripheral blood, taken in a trial of Ad26.COV2.S vaccine versus placebo. Source of these receptors: a person aged 18-65 years who received the Ad26.COV2.S COVID-19 vaccine or a placebo.

The chain recombines TRBV20-1 with TRBJ2-3; a weak D match, TRBD2 (6 bases). CDR3 length: 16 residues. V lost 3 bases and J 4 bases, leaving 20 bases between the germline ends. The V gene's germline CDR1 is DFQATT and CDR2 SNEGSKA (reference sequence). The CDR3 DNA reads TGCAGTGCTAGTTCTGGGAGGTCCCTCGGGGCAGATACGCAGTATTTT. Translation gives CSASSGRSLGADTQYF.

This sequence joins TRBV24-1 and TRBJ2-1, with 7 nucleotides matching TRBD2. Germline assignment: CDR1 KGHDR and CDR2 SFDVKD. J lost 9 bases, V lost 6 bases, and 4 bases had no gene match. The CDR3 is made up of 12 amino acids. This CDR3 reads CATSTSDREQFF. The CDR3 DNA reads TGTGCCACCAGTACTAGCGATCGTGAGCAGTTCTTC.

The chain recombines TRBV29-1 with TRBJ2-5; the D gene is possibly TRBD1 (5 bases). The CDR3 length is 12 residues. V was trimmed by 4 bases and J by 5 bases, leaving 11 bases between them. Germline assignment: CDR1 SQVTM and CDR2 ANQGSEA. The CDR3 DNA is TGCAGCGTTGGACAGCCATGGGAGACCCAGTACTTC. It yields the protein CSVGQPWETQYF.

This rearrangement joins TRBV19 to TRBJ2-7; unclear D gene. The V gene lost 5 bases and the J gene lost 0 bases, with 17 bases spanning the gap. This CDR3 is built from 16 residues. From germline, CDR1 is LNHDA and CDR2 SQIVND (reference sequence). CDR3 amino acids: CASSGVATARSYEQYF. CDR3 coding DNA: TGTGCCAGTAGTGGCGTGGCCACAGCTCGCTCCTACGAGCAGTACTTC.

The chain uses TRBV5-1 and TRBJ1-3; D perhaps matches TRBD1 (6 bases). V was shortened by 0 bases and J by 2 bases, with 9 bases between the two germline ends. The length of the CDR3 is 15 residues. CDR1 and CDR2 (germline): SGHRS, YFSETQ. CDR3 residues: CASSLEGDPGNTIYF. CDR3 coding DNA: TGCGCCAGCAGCTTGGAGGGGGACCCTGGAAACACCATATATTTT.

This chain connects TRBV11-2 to TRBJ2-7; 9 bases match TRBD2. The J segment lost 5 bases and the V segment lost 5 bases, leaving 7 bases of the junction unmatched. The length of the CDR3 is 14 residues. The germline V gene encodes CDR1 SGHAT and CDR2 FQNNGV. In nucleotides, the CDR3 is TGTGCCAGCAGCAATAGCGGGAGCAGGAACGAGCAGTACTTC. It encodes CASSNSGSRNEQYF. The whole variable domain, remainder taken from reference TRBV11-2 and TRBJ2-7, is EAGVAQSPRYKIIEKRQSVAFWCNPISGHATLYWYQQILGQGPKLLIQFQNNGVVDDSQLPKDRFSAERLKGVDSTLKIQPAKLEDSAVYLCASSNSGSRNEQYFGPGTRLTVT.

The chain recombines TRBV6-5 with TRBJ2-1; unclear D gene. V dropped 7 bases and J dropped 2 bases, with 15 bases sitting between them. The germline CDR1 and CDR2 sequences are MNHEY and SVGAGI. The CDR3 length is 15 residues. For the CDR3, the DNA is TGTGCCAGCACCTACGGCCCTCAGACCTACAATGAGCAGTTCTTC. Translating gives CASTYGPQTYNEQFF.

This rearrangement joins TRBV29-1 to TRBJ2-1; no definite D call. The CDR3 loop spans 11 amino acids. Germline CDR1 is SQVTM and CDR2 is ANQGSEA. The V gene lost 6 bases and the J gene lost 7 bases, with 10 bases spanning the gap. The CDR3 sequence: CSVRLGNEQFF. Written as DNA, the CDR3 is TGCAGCGTACGACTGGGTAATGAGCAGTTCTTC.

This sequence joins TRBV5-1 and TRBJ2-7; D perhaps matches TRBD1 (6 bases). Trimming stripped 1 base from V and 5 bases from J, with 13 bases between. The CDR3 extends over 14 amino acids. Germline CDR1 reads SGHRS; CDR2 reads YFSETQ. This CDR3 reads CASSLSGRGHEQYF. The CDR3 bases are TGCGCCAGCAGCTTGAGCGGCAGGGGACACGAGCAGTACTTC.

This chain joins TRBV6-5 and TRBJ1-2; D gene ambiguous. The CDR3 sequence is 13 residues long. V lost 7 bases and J lost 2, with 11 bases in between. The V gene's germline CDR1 is MNHEY and CDR2 SVGAGI. The CDR3 protein is CASKREPNYGYTF. CDR3 coding DNA: TGTGCCAGCAAAAGAGAACCCAACTATGGCTACACCTTC.

The chain uses TRBV5-1 and TRBJ2-7; D is undetermined. Germline lookup yields CDR1 SGHRS and CDR2 YFSETQ. V lost 0 bases and J 0 bases, leaving 13 bases between the germline ends. The CDR3 sequence is 16 residues long. As DNA, the CDR3 is TGCGCCAGCAGCTTGGGCGGTAAGCCCAGCTCCTACGAGCAGTACTTC. This codes for CASSLGGKPSSYEQYF.

This sequence joins TRBV5-8 and TRBJ2-5; 10 bases agree with TRBD1. With V trimmed by 3 bases and J by 5 bases, 10 bases remained unmatched. Germline V gives CDR1 SGHTS, CDR2 YDEGEE. The CDR3 sequence is 16 residues long. The CDR3 protein is CASSYSGTGVGETQYF. The CDR3 nucleotides read TGTGCCAGCAGCTACTCCGGGACAGGGGTTGGGGAGACCCAGTACTTC. Filled out from reference TRBV5-8 and TRBJ2-5, the complete variable domain reads EAGVTQSPTHLIKTRGQQATLRCSPISGHTSVYWYQQALGLGLQFLLWYDEGEERNRGNFPPRFSGRQFPNYSSELNVNALELEDSALYLCASSYSGTGVGETQYFGPGTRLLVL.

The rearrangement links TRBV5-6 to TRBJ2-7; the match to TRBD1 covers 7 bases. Looked up from germline, CDR1 is SGHDT and CDR2 is YYEEEE. CDR3 length: 14 amino acids. With 0 bases clipped from V and 3 bases from J, the junction kept 3 bases outside the gene matches. The CDR3 sequence: CASSLGDSNYEQYF. The CDR3 DNA follows: TGTGCCAGCAGCTTGGGGGACAGCAACTACGAGCAGTACTTC.

The chain couples TRBV5-4 to TRBJ1-6; perhaps TRBD1 as D (6 bases). The germline gives CDR1 SGHNT, CDR2 YYREEE (reference sequence). CDR3 length: 15 residues. Trimming left V 4 bases short and J 3 bases short, with 11 bases between. DNA of the CDR3: TGTGCCAGCAGCCGGAAGACAGGCTATAATTCACCCCTCCACTTT. Amino acid sequence: CASSRKTGYNSPLHF.

This sequence joins TRBV14 and TRBJ2-7; TRBD1 might be the D (6 bases). V was pared by 0 bases and J by 4 bases, with 10 bases between. CDR3 size: 14 residues. Germline lookup yields CDR1 SGHDN and CDR2 FVKESK. In nucleotides, the CDR3 is TGTGCCAGCAGCCAAGAGGGCAGGGGTTACGAGCAGTACTTC. Amino acid sequence: CASSQEGRGYEQYF.

V usage is TRBV24-1 and J usage is TRBJ2-5; maybe TRBD1 (6 bases). The CDR3 length is 13 residues. Germline loops: CDR1 KGHDR, CDR2 SFDVKD. Deletions cut 5 bases from V and 5 bases from J, with 11 bases between. This chain's CDR3 is CATSVSGAETQYF. The CDR3 region has the DNA TGTGCCACCAGTGTATCAGGGGCGGAGACCCAGTACTTC.

This clone showed up just once. This rearrangement joins TRBV12-3 or TRBV12-4 to TRBJ2-2, with D possibly being TRBD1 (6 bases). Deletions cut 3 bases from V and 6 bases from J, with 8 bases between. This CDR3 spans 13 amino acids. The CDR3 DNA reads TGTGCCAGCAGTTTCACAGGGCCCGGGGAGCTGTTTTTT. It codes for CASSFTGPGELFF.

The chain joins TRBV7-9 to TRBJ1-6; unclear D gene. V lost 6 bases and J 7 bases, leaving 10 bases between the germline ends. Per the germline V gene, CDR1 is SEHNR and CDR2 is FQNEAQ (reference sequence). CDR3 size: 13 residues. The DNA of the CDR3 is TGTGCCAGCAGTCTCCGTGGGAATTCACCCCTCCACTTT. Translating gives CASSLRGNSPLHF.

The chain employs TRBV19 and TRBJ1-6; 9 positions agree with TRBD1. This CDR3 contains 17 residues. Germline CDR1 is LNHDA and CDR2 is SQIVND (reference sequence). The J segment lost 4 bases and the V segment lost 2 bases, leaving 6 bases of the junction unmatched. CDR3 sequence (DNA): TGTGCCAGTAGTATACTGCCGGGACAGGGTTATAATTCACCCCTCCACTTT. Its translation: CASSILPGQGYNSPLHF.

The chain combines TRBV28 with TRBJ2-7; the D gene could be TRBD1 or TRBD2 (5 bases each). Per germline, CDR1 MDHEN and CDR2 SYDVKM. The CDR3 is 17 residues long. V lost 5 bases and J lost 3, with 23 bases in between. Written as DNA, the CDR3 is TGTGCCAGCAGTCCTACAAAGGCCGGGGCAGAATACTACGAGCAGTACTTC. Protein: CASSPTKAGAEYYEQYF.

The chain links TRBV19 to TRBJ1-1, with 8 bases fitting TRBD1. The V and J ends lost 10 bases and 6 bases, in that order; junction bases with no gene match: 10. CDR3 length: 13 residues. The germline V gene encodes CDR1 LNHDA and CDR2 SQIVND (reference sequence). CDR3 residues: CATRQGTNAEAFF. The CDR3 DNA reads as TGTGCCACCCGACAGGGGACTAATGCTGAAGCTTTCTTT.

The chain joins TRBV7-9 to TRBJ2-2; 11 bases are shared with TRBD2. CDR1 is SEHNR, CDR2 FQNEAQ, per germline (reference sequence). Unmatched junction bases numbered 14, after V lost 5 bases and J lost 3 bases. The CDR3 spans 19 residues. CDR3 nucleotides: TGTGCCAGCAGCCTACCGCGGAGGGCTAGCGGGAGGCACACCGGGGAGCTGTTTTTT. Amino acids: CASSLPRRASGRHTGELFF.

This clone was observed a single time. The V gene is TRBV6-6, the J gene TRBJ2-3, with TRBD2 identical over 11 bases. Germline V gene data show CDR1 as MNHNY and CDR2 as SVGAGI (reference sequence). V dropped 6 bases and J dropped 4; count of bases not matched to a gene: 6. The CDR3 covers 15 residues. Here the CDR3 reads CASREVAGGPDTQYF. The CDR3 region has the DNA TGTGCCAGCAGGGAGGTAGCGGGAGGGCCAGATACGCAGTATTTT.

The V gene is TRBV6-6, the J gene TRBJ2-1, with TRBD2 identical over 7 bases. Germline V gene lookup returns CDR1 MNHNY and CDR2 SVGAGI (reference sequence). The CDR3 runs to 16 residues. With V trimmed by 4 bases and J by 2 bases, 8 bases remained unmatched. The chain's CDR3 is CASSSPGRFTYNEQFF. The CDR3 bases are TGTGCCAGCAGTTCTCCCGGGAGGTTCACCTACAATGAGCAGTTCTTC.

The CDR3 spells CASSLGGAGGYTF. CDR3 bases: TGTGCCAGCAGCTTAGGAGGGGCCGGAGGCTACACCTTC. The rearrangement uses TRBV11-2 and TRBJ1-2; maybe TRBD1 (5 bases). Germline loops: CDR1 SGHAT, CDR2 FQNNGV. Between the trimmed V and J ends, which lost 1 base and 8 bases, there was a span of 11 bases. The CDR3 has 13 residues. The whole variable domain, remainder taken from reference TRBV11-2 and TRBJ1-2, is EAGVAQSPRYKIIEKRQSVAFWCNPISGHATLYWYQQILGQGPKLLIQFQNNGVVDDSQLPKDRFSAERLKGVDSTLKIQPAKLEDSAVYLCASSLGGAGGYTFGSGTRLTVV.

The chain recombines TRBV24-1 with TRBJ2-3; D remains unclear. CDR1 KGHDR and CDR2 SFDVKD come from the germline V gene. The ends were cut back, 1 base at V and 6 bases at J, with 10 bases in the middle. The CDR3 runs 14 residues. The CDR3 sequence is CATSDFLLGDTQYF. Here the CDR3 DNA reads TGTGCCACCAGTGATTTCCTTTTAGGGGATACGCAGTATTTT.

This clone was seen just once. The chain joins TRBV29-1 to TRBJ2-2; 8 bases are a match to TRBD2. The J segment lost 4 bases and the V segment lost 4 bases, leaving 5 bases of the junction unmatched. Per germline, CDR1 SQVTM and CDR2 ANQGSEA. The CDR3 runs to 14 residues. Here the CDR3 reads CSVAGTRVTGELFF. The CDR3 region has the DNA TGCAGCGTTGCCGGGACTAGGGTCACCGGGGAGCTGTTTTTT.

The chain uses TRBV6-4 and TRBJ2-6, with TRBD2 matching 9 bases. The CDR3 loop spans 17 amino acids. The germline CDR1 and CDR2 sequences are MRHNA and SNTAGT. After removal of 3 bases from V and 3 bases from J, the junction contained 6 bases not matched to a gene. The CDR3, as DNA: TGTGCCAGCAGTGAAATAGCGGGAGCTGGTGGGGCCAACGTCCTGACTTTC. It yields the protein CASSEIAGAGGANVLTF.

V gene TRBV28 combines with J gene TRBJ2-4; TRBD1 is a possible D gene (6 bases). This CDR3 comprises 15 residues. Germline values: CDR1 MDHEN, CDR2 SYDVKM. The V end lost 3 bases, the J end lost 0 bases, and 9 bases lay between the germline ends. The CDR3 loop reads CASSFRGRAKNIQYF. The CDR3 region has the DNA TGTGCCAGCAGTTTTAGGGGGAGAGCCAAAAACATTCAGTACTTC.